This T cell receptor beta chain was found in a study of T cell responses to AZD1222 COVID-19 vaccine. Trimming cost V 0 bases and J 7 bases, with 17 bases left between them. The germline CDR1 and CDR2 sequences are SGHDT and YYEEEE. CDR3 length equals 17 residues. Data came from immunoSEQ multiplex PCR; TCRdb stores just in-frame clones and leaves some out. The table lists some 140,000 clones, more than 85% of them singletons. Remarks on this clone: Its antigen remains unknown.

Study-wide findings and caveats: Baseline antibody screening turned up just a handful of seropositive AZD1222 recipients.

The sequence came from an adult in good health. This rearrangement joins TRBV5-6 to TRBJ1-6; D not certain. The material sequenced was peripheral blood, taken on day 0 of AZD1222 vaccination. The CDR3 coding sequence is TGTGCCAGCAGCTTGGGCCCCTACGACGGTGAGAATTCACCCCTCCACTTT. Protein sequence: CASSLGPYDGENSPLHF.